This T cell receptor beta chain was identified in a study of beta chain features in type 1 diabetes. The CDR3 has 16 residues. CDR1 is ENHRY, CDR2 SYGVKD, per germline. V shed 7 bases and J 0 bases; nucleotides not matched to a gene: 6. In regard to this clone: The antigen remains unidentified.

Study-wide findings and caveats: Moderate but significant shortening of TCRB CDR3s was recorded in all four CD4+ subsets from Type 1 diabetes patients.

TCRB transcripts that were expressed got sequenced, as all of the isolated RNA had been reverse transcribed. Assay: immunoSEQ multiplex PCR; the TCRdb copy retains only in-frame clones and omits some. Found here are 500,000 to 850,000 clones, about an eighth of them singletons; the top ten hold just under 0.04%. Sequences were obtained from naive CD4+ T cells from blood. This receptor was obtained from a young man with type 1 diabetes. This chain connects TRBV10-3 to TRBJ2-2, with TRBD1 matching over 9 bases. The CDR3 loop is CAIKDRGDANTGELFF. The CDR3 DNA is TGTGCCATCAAGGACAGGGGCGACGCGAACACCGGGGAGCTGTTTTTT.